This TCR beta chain came from a study of beta chain features in type 1 diabetes. Every bit of the isolated RNA underwent reverse transcription, so sequencing read expressed TCRB transcripts. Only in-frame clones appear in the TCRdb table, and some are missing; sequencing was by immunoSEQ multiplex PCR. The sample carries 300,000 to 400,000 clones, approximately 11% recorded once. The CDR3 runs to 13 residues. Germline CDR1 ENHRY, CDR2 SYGVKD. Trimming took 7 bases from V and 7 from J; bases not matched to a gene: 9. The receptor's source is a woman in her thirties in good health. The gene calls are TRBV10-3 and TRBJ1-1; TRBD1 matches 7 bases. The specimen sequenced was naive CD4+ T cells from blood. CDR3 residues: CAINTQGTGEAFF. CDR3 DNA sequence: TGTGCCATCAATACACAGGGGACGGGTGAAGCTTTCTTT.